This T cell receptor (beta chain) originates from a study of metastatic and nonmetastatic thyroid tumors. About the research overall: Patients with malignant and benign thyroid disease provided blood and tumor or nodule tissue, whose repertoires were compared.

This clone appeared many times. A much larger clone is a single base away; this may be a read error. No conserved phenylalanine or tryptophan is present at the end of the CDR3, so a read error is the likely explanation. Nobody among the patients had been given any treatment before thyroid surgery. V trimming: 8 bases; J trimming: 6 bases; junction bases outside the gene matches: 10. CDR1 and CDR2 (germline): LNHDA, SQIVND (reference sequence). This CDR3 comprises 14 residues. MiXCR was used by TCRdb to re-call the PCR reads. The sample has about 22,000 clones, 35% to 45% seen once. The source is a male donor with papillary thyroid cancer or a benign thyroid nodule (not recorded which). Some clones in this sample may be carry-over from other donors' samples. The chain recombines TRBV19 with TRBJ2-1; 7 bases align to TRBD1. The material sequenced was blood. CDR3 sequence (DNA): TGTGCCAGTGGCACCGGGACAGACCTCAATGAGCAGTTCGTC. As protein: CASGTGTDLNEQFV.